This is a list of T cell receptor beta chains from one sample in a study of metastatic and nonmetastatic thyroid tumors. TCRdb re-called clones via MiXCR from the PCR reads. The data show under 20,000 clones, around a quarter seen once. Sequenced: blood. Every receptor here comes from a female donor with papillary thyroid cancer or a benign thyroid nodule (not recorded which). Some clones in this sample may be carry-over from other donors' samples. CDR3s leave out the opening cysteine and the closing phenylalanine or tryptophan. Each record gives: V gene, J gene, CDR3 protein.

>TRBV9|TRBJ1-1
AISVGGGLNTEAF
>TRBV7-3|TRBJ2-3
ASSLYGRLGPGTDTQY
>TRBV6-5|TRBJ2-7
ASSYATGGPYEQY
>TRBV27|TRBJ2-1
ASSSSSGYYNEQF
>TRBV6-1|TRBJ2-3
ASSLGGTHTDTQY
>TRBV11-3|TRBJ1-1
ASSPSVSGDTEAF
>TRBV24-1|TRBJ1-2
ARTGRKNYGYT
>TRBV28|TRBJ2-7
ASRQTGTGRIIPLEQY
>TRBV19|TRBJ2-4
ASSREPAGSTKNIQY
>TRBV12-3/TRBV12-4|TRBJ2-1
ASTLGLYNEQF
>TRBV20-1|TRBJ1-6
SARIGTENSPLH
>TRBV5-1|TRBJ2-2
ASIRTGGGFPNTGELF
>TRBV4-2|TRBJ2-1
ASSQDLEGTGIGEQF
>TRBV6-2/TRBV6-3|TRBJ2-3
ASSSASGTDTQY
>TRBV6-2/TRBV6-3|TRBJ1-6
ASRSGTGGRSPLH
>TRBV20-1|TRBJ2-7
SALSQAYEQY
>TRBV4-1|TRBJ2-2
ASSQVDMGFPTGELF
>TRBV5-8|TRBJ2-7
ASNQEDKTYEQY
>TRBV3-1|TRBJ2-5
ASSQDLACGQETQY
>TRBV6-1|TRBJ2-5
ASSEGGLAETQY
>TRBV6-1|TRBJ2-7
ASSTGLEQY
>TRBV20-1|TRBJ1-2
SASPLEYSGGYT
>TRBV6-1|TRBJ2-7
ASSSTGTSDRYEQY
>TRBV20-1|TRBJ2-2
SARGQGETGEMF
>TRBV27|TRBJ2-7
ASSYSWGGARYEQY
>TRBV20-1|TRBJ2-7
SARDRRISYEQY
>TRBV19|TRBJ1-5
ASSIMGQGASNQPQH
>TRBV3-1|TRBJ1-1
ASSREPAGGFYEQY
>TRBV5-8|TRBJ1-2
ASSFRTGDGYT
>TRBV20-1|TRBJ2-3
SASLGTDTQY
>TRBV6-1|TRBJ1-2
ASSENGAGGYT
>TRBV20-1|TRBJ2-1
SVRHRVNEQF
>TRBV20-1|TRBJ2-3
SASGGAEDTQY
>TRBV28|TRBJ2-3
ASSLLGTADTDTQY
>TRBV5-8|TRBJ1-1
ATSPTGTGSEAF